This T cell receptor beta chain was identified during a study of cytomegalovirus exposure and HLA in healthy donors. The overall study: Per a later analysis, the 550 to 850 first-cohort and some 130 validation repertoires shared one platform. Study results and limitations: Whilst most TCR sequences proved rare, a subset of public TCRs occurred across many donors.

The donors were members of the validation cohort, which comprised 90 to 150 subjects and was separate from the first cohort of some 680 subjects. Comments on this clone: As yet, its antigen is unknown.

TCRdb keeps only in-frame clones here, not all; method: immunoSEQ multiplex PCR. Here the sample spans about 120,000 clones, 95% to 97% being singletons. Germline-derived CDR1 and CDR2 are MDHEN and SYDVKM. The V end was cut by 8 bases, the J end by 3 bases, with 14 bases between. This CDR3 region has 13 residues. This receptor was taken from a young man in good health and CMV-seronegative. What was sequenced was PBMCs. J is TRBJ2-7 and V is TRBV28; D may be TRBD1 (5 bases). The chain's CDR3 is CASSRPGRYEQYF. CDR3 coding DNA: TGTGCCAGCTCCCGGCCAGGGCGCTACGAGCAGTACTTC. Based on the CDR3 plus reference TRBV28 and TRBJ2-7, the full variable domain is DVKVTQSSRYLVKRTGEKVFLECVQDMDHENMFWYRQDPGLGLRLIYFSYDVKMKEKGDIPEGYSVSREKKERFSLILESASTNQTSMYLCASSRPGRYEQYFGPGTRLTVT.